The 26 T cell receptor beta chains presented below share a single source sample, sequenced in a study of blood T cell repertoires in COVID-19. The repertoire was sequenced with immunoSEQ multiplex PCR; TCRdb's copy has only in-frame clones and lacks some. The repertoire has hundreds of thousands of clones, more than 70% of them found once; the top ten carry 6% to 8%. Material: peripheral blood. The receptors come from a woman in her sixties or seventies with COVID-19, enrolled during active disease.

The sample holds one count of this clone. This chain uses TRBV2 with TRBJ1-2; D might be TRBD1 (5 bases). CDR1 and CDR2 (germline): SNHLY, FYNNEI. The CDR3 totals 14 residues. Trimming cost V 4 bases and J 2 bases, with 11 bases left between them. The CDR3 loop is CASSGREGNYGYTF. The CDR3 DNA follows: TGTGCCAGCAGTGGCAGGGAAGGGAACTATGGCTACACCTTC.

The chain joins TRBV7-9 to TRBJ1-1; 8 bases match TRBD1. The CDR3 runs to 14 residues. Germline V gives CDR1 SEHNR, CDR2 FQNEAQ (reference sequence). J lost 3 bases, V lost 5 bases, and 5 bases had no gene match. The CDR3 region has the DNA TGTGCCAGCAGCCCGGGACAGGAGGACACTGAAGCTTTCTTT. Its translation: CASSPGQEDTEAFF.

CDR3 bases: TGTGCCAGCTGGGAGGGGTCTCACTATGGCTACACCTTC. It is translated as CASWEGSHYGYTF. The rearrangement links TRBV12-3 or TRBV12-4 to TRBJ1-2, with D maybe TRBD1 (5 bases). The V and J ends lost 8 bases and 3 bases respectively, with 13 bases between them. The CDR3 consists of 13 residues.

The V call is TRBV7-2, the J call TRBJ1-6; weak D call: TRBD1 (6 bases). This CDR3 spans 14 amino acids. Germline V lookup: CDR1 SGHTA, CDR2 FQGNSA. V was trimmed by 4 bases and J by 10 bases, leaving 14 bases between them. The CDR3 DNA sequence: TGTGCCAGCAGCTCCGGACAGTGGAGGTCACCCCTCCACTTT. Translating gives CASSSGQWRSPLHF.

The chain has TRBV14 and TRBJ1-2, with a weak D call TRBD1 (5 bases). Trimming cost V 0 bases and J 6 bases, with 8 bases left between them. From germline, CDR1 is SGHDN and CDR2 FVKESK. This CDR3 comprises 13 residues. In nucleotides, the CDR3 is TGTGCCAGCAGCCAAGACATCAGGGATGGCTACACCTTC. Translating gives CASSQDIRDGYTF.

In its sample, this clone was seen once. The chain has TRBV19 and TRBJ2-7, with 9 bases matching TRBD2. CDR1 is LNHDA, CDR2 SQIVND, per germline (reference sequence). V lost 5 bases and J lost 3; bases outside the gene matches: 14. The CDR3 runs to 17 residues. The DNA for the CDR3 is TGTGCCAGTAGTCCCCGAGGCGAGCGGGGGGTTTACTACGAGCAGTACTTC. It yields the protein CASSPRGERGVYYEQYF.

The genes are TRBV25-1 and TRBJ1-1; no clear D. Between the trimmed V and J ends, which lost 1 base and 3 bases, there was a span of 12 bases. Germline loops: CDR1 MGHDK, CDR2 SYGVNS. CDR3 length equals 15 residues. The CDR3 loop is CASSEFWEDDTEAFF. The DNA of the CDR3 is TGTGCCAGCAGTGAATTTTGGGAGGATGACACTGAAGCTTTCTTT.

V usage is TRBV5-6 and J usage is TRBJ1-4; a possible D gene is TRBD1 (5 bases). This CDR3 contains 14 residues. V shed 2 bases and J shed 8 bases, with 13 bases lying between them. Germline V gene data show CDR1 as SGHDT and CDR2 as YYEEEE. CDR3 sequence (DNA): TGTGCCAGCAGCTTTTCTGGGGCGGTGGAAAAACTGTTTTTT. The encoded protein is CASSFSGAVEKLFF.

For this clone: This same CDR3 is encoded by further DNA sequences in the sample. The chain is built from TRBV3-1 (or the pseudogene TRBV3-2) and TRBJ1-5; tentatively, D is TRBD1 (5 bases). This CDR3 is built from 14 residues. Trimming cost V 0 bases and J 5 bases, with 8 bases left between them. Germline V CDR1 and CDR2: LGHDT, YNNKEL (reference sequence). The CDR3 coding sequence is TGTGCCAGCAGCCAAGATCGGGGGGATCAGCCCCAGCATTTT. Translated: CASSQDRGDQPQHF.

The gene calls are TRBV7-8 and TRBJ2-7, with D maybe TRBD1 (7 bases). Per germline, CDR1 SGHVS and CDR2 FQNEAQ. The CDR3 is 16 residues long. Deletions cut 3 bases from V and 1 base from J, with 16 bases between. The DNA for the CDR3 is TGTGCCAGCAGCTTTCCCGGGGCAGGGGGGTCCTACGAGCAGTACTTC. Protein product: CASSFPGAGGSYEQYF.

This clone occurred a few times. The CDR3 loop is CASSRVWQPQHF. For the CDR3, the DNA is TGTGCCAGCAGCCGCGTATGGCAGCCCCAGCATTTT. The chain recombines TRBV28 with TRBJ1-5; D call uncertain. V shed 6 bases and J shed 7 bases, with 10 bases lying between them. CDR1 is MDHEN and CDR2 is SYDVKM in the germline V gene. This CDR3 spans 12 amino acids.

This CDR3 is CATHTGQANTGELFF. CDR3 sequence (DNA): TGCGCCACCCACACCGGACAGGCCAACACCGGGGAGCTGTTTTTT. This chain connects TRBV5-1 to TRBJ2-2; 7 nucleotides match TRBD1. CDR3 length equals 15 residues. The germline V gene has CDR1 SGHRS and CDR2 YFSETQ. J was trimmed by 2 bases and V by 9 bases; bases with no gene match: 10.

V usage is TRBV10-3 and J usage is TRBJ1-2; possible D gene TRBD1, 5 bases. There are 14 residues in the CDR3. Trimming pared 4 bases from V and 5 bases from J, leaving 14 bases between. Germline CDR1 and CDR2: ENHRY and SYGVKD. CDR3 coding DNA: TGTGCCATCAGTGTCGGGGGGAATGGGTATGGCTACACCTTC. Residues: CAISVGGNGYGYTF.

The chain carries TRBV7-2 and TRBJ2-7, with D tentatively TRBD1 (5 bases). V was clipped by 0 bases and J by 3 bases, with 9 bases between them. There are 14 residues in the CDR3. Germline lookup yields CDR1 SGHTA and CDR2 FQGNSA. In DNA form, the CDR3 reads TGTGCCAGCAGCTTAGCCCAGGGCGACTACGAGCAGTACTTC. This encodes CASSLAQGDYEQYF.

The CDR3 sequence: CASSLGVAGISETQYF. CDR3 coding DNA: TGCGCCAGCAGCTTGGGGGTAGCGGGGATTTCAGAGACCCAGTACTTC. The V gene is TRBV5-1, the J gene TRBJ2-5; 8 bases map to TRBD2. This CDR3 is built from 16 residues. CDR1 and CDR2 from the germline V gene are SGHRS and YFSETQ. V dropped 0 bases and J dropped 4; count of bases not matched to a gene: 8.

This chain connects TRBV19 to TRBJ1-2; 7 bases align to TRBD1. The V gene end was trimmed by 5 bases and the J gene end by 2 bases; junction bases not matched to a gene: 5. Germline V gene sequence: CDR1 LNHDA, CDR2 SQIVND (reference sequence). CDR3 length equals 14 residues. As DNA, the CDR3 is TGTGCCAGTAGTGCGGACAGGCAGAACTATGGCTACACCTTC. It encodes CASSADRQNYGYTF.

The chain is built from TRBV6-1 and TRBJ1-2, with 8 nucleotides matching TRBD1. The germline V gene has CDR1 MNHNS and CDR2 SASEGT. V gave up 3 bases and J gave up 3 bases; unmatched junction bases: 6. The CDR3 contains 15 residues. The chain's CDR3 is CASSEVQGVYYGYTF. CDR3 coding DNA: TGTGCCAGCAGTGAGGTACAGGGGGTGTACTATGGCTACACCTTC.

This clone was recorded once. V and J are TRBV5-6 and TRBJ1-1; 9 bases align to TRBD1. The CDR3 is 15 residues long. The germline V gene has CDR1 SGHDT and CDR2 YYEEEE. Losses at the gene ends were 2 bases for V and 6 bases for J; bases not matched to a gene: 8. CDR3 region: CASSFGDRVSSEAFF. CDR3 bases: TGTGCCAGCAGCTTCGGGGACAGGGTCTCATCTGAAGCTTTCTTT.

The rearrangement links TRBV7-2 to TRBJ2-7; maybe TRBD1 (5 bases). CDR1 is SGHTA and CDR2 is FQGNSA in the germline V gene. V lost 1 base to trimming and J lost 4 bases, with 17 bases between them. The CDR3 runs to 16 residues. Here the CDR3 reads CASSLEWYGQGYEQYF. The CDR3 coding sequence is TGTGCCAGCAGCTTAGAGTGGTACGGACAAGGATACGAGCAGTACTTC.

V and J are TRBV13 and TRBJ1-2; the match to TRBD1 covers 9 bases. The CDR3 covers 14 residues. Germline V gene lookup returns CDR1 PRHDT and CDR2 FYEKMQ (reference sequence). Trimming removed 3 bases from V and 8 bases from J; junction bases left unmatched: 7. CDR3 in DNA: TGTGCCAGCAGCTTGCTGACAGGGGGAGGCGGCTACACCTTC. Translation gives CASSLLTGGGGYTF.

V and J are TRBV2 and TRBJ1-5; D is unclear. V lost 4 bases, J lost 3 bases, and 7 bases lay in between. Looked up from germline, CDR1 is SNHLY and CDR2 is FYNNEI. The CDR3 contains 13 residues. CDR3 bases: TGTGCCAGCAGTGGAAGCCCCAATCAGCCCCAGCATTTT. This translates into CASSGSPNQPQHF.

The chain couples TRBV2 to TRBJ1-2, with a weak D call TRBD1 (6 bases). Trimming pared 7 bases from V and 1 base from J, leaving 16 bases between. CDR1 and CDR2 from the germline V gene are SNHLY and FYNNEI. The CDR3 has 15 residues. CDR3 DNA sequence: TGTGCCAGCACCTACGGGGGGCTTGGTAACTATGGCTACACCTTC. It is translated as CASTYGGLGNYGYTF.

V and J are TRBV18 and TRBJ1-1; D remains ambiguous. The germline gives CDR1 KGHSH, CDR2 LQKENI. This CDR3 has 16 residues. Trimming took off 6 bases at V and 1 base at J, with 18 bases between the two ends. The CDR3 protein is CASSERELSWNTEAFF. CDR3 in DNA: TGTGCCAGCTCGGAAAGGGAGCTTTCATGGAACACTGAAGCTTTCTTT.

On this clone itself: Its ends do not fully match the called genes, so a read error is possible. The CDR3: CTSSLGDRGNQPQHF. For the CDR3, the DNA is TGTACCAGCAGTCTAGGGGACAGGGGGAATCAGCCCCAGCATTTT. The chain joins TRBV2 to TRBJ1-5, with 11 positions matching TRBD1. There are 15 residues in the CDR3. CDR1 and CDR2 (germline): SNHLY, FYNNEI. The full variable domain, rest sourced from reference TRBV2 and TRBJ1-5, is EPEVTQTPSHQVTQMGQEVILRCVPISNHLYFYWYRQILGQKVEFLVSFYNNEISEKSEIFDDQFSVERPDGSNFTLKIRSTKLEDSAMYFCTSSLGDRGNQPQHFGDGTRLSIL.

This chain connects TRBV5-6 to TRBJ1-2; TRBD1 matches at 12 bases. This CDR3 is built from 15 residues. CDR1 and CDR2 (germline): SGHDT, YYEEEE. Trimming took 5 bases from V and 6 from J; bases not matched to a gene: 8. Written as DNA, the CDR3 is TGTGCCAGCAGACGGACGGGACAGGGGGCGCATGGCTACACCTTC. Its translation is CASRRTGQGAHGYTF.

The V gene is TRBV5-4, the J gene TRBJ2-3; TRBD2 is a possible D gene (6 bases). CDR3 length equals 15 residues. CDR1 and CDR2 (germline): SGHNT, YYREEE (reference sequence). V was clipped by 3 bases and J by 2 bases, with 13 bases between them. This CDR3 reads CASSSLGGLTDTQYF. The CDR3 DNA is TGTGCCAGCAGCTCCCTTGGGGGACTCACAGATACGCAGTATTTT.